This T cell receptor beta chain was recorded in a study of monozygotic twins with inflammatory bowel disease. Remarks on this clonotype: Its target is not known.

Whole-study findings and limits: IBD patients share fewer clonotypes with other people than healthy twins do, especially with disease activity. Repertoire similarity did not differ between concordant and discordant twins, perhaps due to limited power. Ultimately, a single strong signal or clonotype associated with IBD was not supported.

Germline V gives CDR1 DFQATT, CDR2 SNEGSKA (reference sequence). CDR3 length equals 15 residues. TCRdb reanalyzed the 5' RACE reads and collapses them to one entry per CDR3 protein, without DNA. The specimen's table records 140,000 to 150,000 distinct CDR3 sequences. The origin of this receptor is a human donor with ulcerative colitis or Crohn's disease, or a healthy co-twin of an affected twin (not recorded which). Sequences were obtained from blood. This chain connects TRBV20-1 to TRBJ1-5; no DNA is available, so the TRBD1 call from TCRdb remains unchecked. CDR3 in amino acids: CSARDSGTGNQPQHF.